This T cell receptor beta chain was profiled in a study of technical replicates of blood from several donors. Profiling relied on immunoSEQ multiplex PCR, and the TCRdb table lists in-frame clones only, not all of them. The sample yields about 87,000 clones, 95% seen once. Losses at the gene ends were 10 bases for V and 3 bases for J; bases not matched to a gene: 8. The CDR3 totals 14 residues. Looked up from germline, CDR1 is SNHLY and CDR2 is FYNNEI. The chain has TRBV2 and TRBJ1-1; 10 bases are a match to TRBD1. Material: T cells isolated from PBMCs. This receptor was identified in a human donor in good health. The CDR3 sequence: CATPGTGADTEAFF. In DNA, the CDR3 is TGTGCCACTCCCGGGACAGGGGCGGACACTGAAGCTTTCTTT.